One sample yielded the 9 T cell receptor beta chains listed below, sequenced in a study of graft-versus-host responses after intestinal transplantation. Clones were sequenced by immunoSEQ multiplex PCR, and TCRdb holds only the in-frame ones, with some missing. Here the sample spans tens of thousands of clones, around 94% being singletons. This specimen consisted of PBMCs, obtained 16 days after intestinal transplant. These receptors were obtained from a human patient who received an intestinal transplant, so some T cells may come from the graft donor.

CDR3 sequence: CASRPTSGSRAEQFF. CDR3 in DNA: TGTGCCAGCAGACCGACTAGCGGGAGCCGTGCTGAGCAGTTCTTC. V usage is TRBV6-5 and J usage is TRBJ2-1; the match to TRBD2 covers 12 bases. Per germline, CDR1 MNHEY and CDR2 SVGAGI. This CDR3 region has 15 residues. The V and J ends lost 6 bases and 9 bases, in that order; junction bases with no gene match: 9.

This chain uses TRBV5-1 with TRBJ2-5; weak D call: TRBD2 (5 bases). V lost 0 bases and J 4 bases, leaving 10 bases between the germline ends. The germline V gene has CDR1 SGHRS and CDR2 YFSETQ. The length of the CDR3 is 14 residues. DNA of the CDR3: TGCGCCAGCAGCTTGGGGGAGTTTGCAGAGACCCAGTACTTC. Protein product: CASSLGEFAETQYF.

The gene calls are TRBV30 and TRBJ1-3, with no clear D. Trimming removed 5 bases at V and 1 base at J, with 9 bases between. Germline V gene sequence: CDR1 GTSNPN, CDR2 SVGIG (reference sequence). The CDR3 runs 13 residues. DNA of the CDR3: TGTGCCTGGGAATACATTTCTGGAAACACCATATATTTT. As protein: CAWEYISGNTIYF.

This chain uses TRBV28 with TRBJ2-1; the D gene is possibly TRBD1 (6 bases). The germline V gene encodes CDR1 MDHEN and CDR2 SYDVKM. Trimming left V 6 bases short and J 4 bases short, with 16 bases between. This CDR3 has 15 amino acids. CDR3 sequence (DNA): TGTGCCAGCAGCTACCGGGACATCCCGTACAATGAGCAGTTCTTC. As protein: CASSYRDIPYNEQFF.

A single count supports this clone. The V and J genes are TRBV5-1 and TRBJ2-7; 7 nucleotides agree with TRBD2. The CDR3 is 14 residues long. With 6 bases clipped from V and 2 bases from J, the junction kept 8 bases outside the gene matches. Germline loops: CDR1 SGHRS, CDR2 YFSETQ. CDR3 DNA sequence: TGCGCCAGCACCGGGGGAGGGCCGCCCTACGAGCAGTACTTC. Its protein product is CASTGGGPPYEQYF.

The gene calls are TRBV6-1 and TRBJ1-2, with TRBD1 identical over 9 bases. Trimming took 4 bases from V and 7 from J; bases not matched to a gene: 4. Germline CDR1 MNHNS, CDR2 SASEGT. The CDR3 is made up of 13 amino acids. In DNA form, the CDR3 reads TGTGCCAGCAGTGCGGACAGGGGATTTGGCTACACCTTC. It specifies CASSADRGFGYTF.

The J gene is TRBJ2-7, the V gene TRBV5-6; weak D call: TRBD2 (5 bases). This CDR3 has 13 residues. The V end was cut by 0 bases, the J end by 5 bases, with 9 bases between. The germline V gene encodes CDR1 SGHDT and CDR2 YYEEEE. CDR3 protein: CASSLGGVNEQYF. The CDR3 region has the DNA TGTGCCAGCAGCTTGGGGGGAGTAAACGAGCAGTACTTC.

The chain employs TRBV6-1 and TRBJ2-1; TRBD2 is a possible D gene (5 bases). Trimming removed 6 bases from V and 4 bases from J, with 16 bases in between. CDR1 and CDR2 from the germline V gene are MNHNS and SASEGT. This CDR3 region has 15 residues. Written as DNA, the CDR3 is TGTGCCAGCAGAGTGGGCCCGGGATTTTACAATGAGCAGTTCTTC. This gives the protein CASRVGPGFYNEQFF.

This clone occurred once. This rearrangement joins TRBV28 to TRBJ2-5; 13 positions agree with TRBD2. In germline, CDR1 is MDHEN, CDR2 SYDVKM. J was trimmed by 3 bases and V by 0 bases; bases with no gene match: 7. This CDR3 comprises 18 residues. The CDR3 DNA reads TGTGCCAGCAGTTTATGTAGACTAGCGGGAGGCTACAAAGAGACCCAGTACTTC. Translation: CASSLCRLAGGYKETQYF. Full variable domain (outside the CDR3, taken from reference TRBV28 and TRBJ2-5): DVKVTQSSRYLVKRTGEKVFLECVQDMDHENMFWYRQDPGLGLRLIYFSYDVKMKEKGDIPEGYSVSREKKERFSLILESASTNQTSMYLCASSLCRLAGGYKETQYFGPGTRLLVL.